This TCR beta chain stems from a study of blood T cell repertoires in COVID-19 (dated by TCRdb to 2019 to 2021). General notes on the study: Samples covering the acute and convalescent phases of COVID-19 were provided by collaborators in the United States, Italy and Spain. HLA class I and class II types, where available, came from metadata supplied by the sample provider rather than from assay-based typing. The repertoires were released in a freely available public database intended as a resource for research on the immune response to SARS-CoV-2. The samples were drawn from the first 160 participants of the ongoing ImmuneRACE study and from under 1,500 subjects provided by 6 global collaborators. The sample metadata nearly always contained a de-identified subject ID, COVID-19 status, age in years and sex. The material from the prospective study consisted of cDNA or gDNA derived from T cells, B-cell-depleted T cells, or PBMCs. Subjects who had been exposed to COVID-19, were actively infected with it, or had recovered from it provided the deeply sampled blood TCRbeta repertoires that made up the dataset. Broad study findings and their caveats: The amount of clinical and demographic metadata varied by source and participant and was provided uncurated.

The V and J ends are trimmed by 4 bases and 6 bases, leaving 17 bases between them. The germline V gene provides CDR1 SGDLS and CDR2 YYNGEE. The CDR3, cysteine through phenylalanine, is 14 amino acids long. Of all the DNA, just the CDR3 is kept, 42 bases in frame from base 1. TCRbeta CDR3 regions were amplified from genomic DNA using the immunoSEQ Assay, a bias-controlled multiplex PCR. Processing in the source paper ran as follows. The number of nucleated cells in each sample was estimated by amplification of reference gene primers within the assay. To quantify the absolute abundance of each unique TCRbeta CDR3 rearrangement, sequence reads were collapsed and filtered. For each sample, productive Simpson clonality was calculated by taking the square root of Simpson's diversity index across productive rearrangements. This immuneACCESS table, as held by TCRdb, lists in-frame sequences with V and J called but not all clones. Of the missing ones, under half trace to an unresolved V gene in checked studies; the others have no known cause. V, J and clone size are those of that table, while D and trimming were read from the DNA. The table for this sample lists roughly 300,000 clones; around 84% of them were counted only once. Jointly, the top ten make up about 2.5% of the sample.

To note about this clone: Its antigen target is currently unknown. No per-base quality is available; no much larger clone lies one base away.

Participants in the prospective study were aged about 18 to 95 years, lived in about two dozen United States geographic areas, and enrolled through a virtual design. Cohort assignment in the prospective study relied on participant-reported clinical history from a screening survey and a study questionnaire. Recovered participants in ImmuneRACE Cohort 3 were defined by two consecutive negative NP/OP PCR tests, clearance by a healthcare professional, or resolution of symptoms. In the prospective study, whole blood, serum and a nasopharyngeal or oropharyngeal swab were collected from each participant by mobile phlebotomists. Participants in the prospective study had the option to provide additional blood draws and questionnaires over an approximately 2-month period. Before DNA extraction, prospective study blood samples were shipped either frozen or at room temperature.

Recombination connected TRBV9 to TRBJ2-7; the D gene is possibly TRBD1, with 5 bases matching. The sequenced sample consisted of PBMCs or T cells enriched from blood (not recorded which). This clonotype originated in a woman between 50 and 59 years old who had recovered from COVID-19. This receptor carries the CDR3 CASSTARDSREQYF. At the DNA level, the sequence is TGTGCCAGCAGCACCGCGCGAGACAGCCGCGAGCAGTACTTC.